Below, 21 T cell receptor beta chains from the same sample are listed, as sequenced in a study of T cell repertoires in cytomegalovirus infection (dated by TCRdb to between 2017 and 2020). The sample was run on an Illumina HiSeq 1500. TCRdb took the public reads, trimmed them with fastp at Q25, ran MiXCR for clone calling and kept in-frame beta chains. One record per CDR3 amino acid sequence lists the most common genes and DNA. Within this sample are some 240,000 distinct CDR3 sequences, with about a sixth of them counted one time only. Approximately 44% of the sample comes from the top ten. Source material: CD8+ T cells from PBMCs. All receptors come from a human donor in good health (CMV status not recorded). Some clones in this sample may be carry-over from other donors' samples.

This clonotype was counted many times. The gene calls are TRBV28 and TRBJ2-7; TRBD1 aligns across 9 bases. The CDR3 totals 16 residues. V shed 5 bases and J 2 bases; nucleotides not matched to a gene: 10. From germline, CDR1 is MDHEN and CDR2 SYDVKM. The CDR3 nucleotides are TGTGCCAGCAGTCTAGGAGCCGGGACAGGGACCTACGAGCAGTACTTC. Amino acid sequence: CASSLGAGTGTYEQYF.

The chain links TRBV12-5 to TRBJ2-5, with unresolved D. CDR1 LGHNT and CDR2 FRNRAP come from the germline V gene. Deletions cut 7 bases from V and 5 bases from J, with 20 bases between. CDR3 length equals 15 residues. The CDR3 nucleotides are TGTGCTAGTGCCACTGACTCCCAAGGCGGCGAGACCCAGTACTTC. The encoded protein is CASATDSQGGETQYF.

This clonotype was found a few times. The genes are TRBV19 and TRBJ1-5, with TRBD1 matching 9 bases. This CDR3 region has 16 residues. CDR1 is LNHDA and CDR2 is SQIVND in the germline V gene (reference sequence). V gave up 7 bases and J gave up 0 bases; unmatched junction bases: 7. As DNA, the CDR3 is TGTGCCAGTAAATGGGGACAGGGAAATAGCAATCAGCCCCAGCATTTT. Translating gives CASKWGQGNSNQPQHF. Full variable domain (missing parts from reference TRBV19 and TRBJ1-5): DGGITQSPKYLFRKEGQNVTLSCEQNLNHDAMYWYRQDPGQGLRLIYYSQIVNDFQKGDIAEGYSVSREKKESFPLTVTSAQKNPTAFYLCASKWGQGNSNQPQHFGDGTRLSIL.

This clonotype has just one count. The chain joins TRBV11-2 to TRBJ2-4; 7 nucleotides match TRBD1. V dropped 5 bases and J dropped 6; count of bases not matched to a gene: 10. Germline V gives CDR1 SGHAT, CDR2 FQNNGV. The CDR3 is 15 amino acids. CDR3 protein: CASSPRQGRGNIQYF. CDR3 nucleotide sequence: TGTGCCAGCAGCCCCCGACAGGGTCGGGGAAACATTCAGTACTTC.

This clonotype showed up just a few times. V is TRBV19 and J is TRBJ2-2, with 8 bases aligning to TRBD1. The V gene end was trimmed by 3 bases and the J gene end by 4 bases; junction bases not matched to a gene: 7. The CDR3 is made up of 16 amino acids. The germline V gene has CDR1 LNHDA and CDR2 SQIVND (reference sequence). DNA of the CDR3: TGTGCCAGTAGTATGGATCAGGGGGCGGCCACCGGGGAGCTGTTTTTT. Translation: CASSMDQGAATGELFF.

This clonotype has a count of ten or more. The V gene is TRBV6-1, the J gene TRBJ2-1, with 11 bases aligning to TRBD1. Germline CDR1 reads MNHNS; CDR2 reads SASEGT. CDR3 size: 15 residues. The trim removed 6 bases at V and 6 bases at J, leaving 7 bases unmatched. The CDR3 region has the DNA TGTGCCAGCAGGATAACCGGGACAGGGGGCAATGAGCAGTTCTTC. Translated, it gives CASRITGTGGNEQFF.

The sample holds many counts of this clonotype. The gene calls are TRBV6-2 or TRBV6-3 and TRBJ1-5, with no clear D. CDR1 MNHEY and CDR2 SVGEGT come from the germline V gene. This CDR3 has 13 amino acids. The germline V and J ends were trimmed by 2 bases and 6 bases, with 8 bases remaining between them. In DNA, the CDR3 is TGTGCCAGCAGTTACCCGATAAGTCAGCCCCAGCATTTT. Translating it yields CASSYPISQPQHF.

This clonotype came up a few times. The V call is TRBV5-6, the J call TRBJ2-3, with 13 bases lining up with TRBD2. There are 17 residues in the CDR3. J gave up 0 bases and V 4 bases, and 5 bases lay outside the gene matches. Germline CDR1 and CDR2: SGHDT and YYEEEE. The DNA of the CDR3 is TGTGCCAGCAGCCAGGGACTAGCGGGGTGGAGCACAGATACGCAGTATTTT. It encodes CASSQGLAGWSTDTQYF.

This clonotype was seen only a few times. V and J are TRBV12-3 or TRBV12-4 and TRBJ2-7, with 9 nucleotides matching TRBD1. CDR3 size: 13 residues. The V and J ends lost 10 bases and 2 bases, in that order; junction bases with no gene match: 6. In DNA form, the CDR3 reads TGTGCCACTGGGGGACAGGGTCCCTACGAGCAGTACTTC. It codes for CATGGQGPYEQYF.

This clonotype turned up a few times. The chain joins TRBV5-5 to TRBJ2-7, with 12 positions matching TRBD1. The V gene end was trimmed by 0 bases and the J gene end by 5 bases; junction bases not matched to a gene: 3. CDR3 length: 15 amino acids. Germline CDR1 SGHKS, CDR2 YYEKEE (reference sequence). The CDR3 sequence: CASSLEGQGADEQYF. The CDR3 DNA reads as TGTGCCAGCAGCTTGGAGGGACAGGGGGCGGACGAGCAGTACTTC.

In its sample, this clonotype was seen once. This chain uses TRBV11-2 with TRBJ2-2; a possible D gene is TRBD1 (5 bases). Looked up from germline, CDR1 is SGHAT and CDR2 is FQNNGV. Trimming cost V 3 bases and J 6 bases, with 8 bases left between them. The CDR3 is 13 amino acids. DNA of the CDR3: TGTGCCAGCAGCTTGGGGCCCGCCGGGGAGCTGTTTTTT. Residues: CASSLGPAGELFF.

J is TRBJ2-1 and V is TRBV9; D is unresolved. This CDR3 is 11 amino acids long. Germline V gene lookup returns CDR1 SGDLS and CDR2 YYNGEE. Trimming shortened V by 2 bases and J by 8 bases, and 5 bases separated the two germline ends. The CDR3 nucleotides are TGTGCCAGCAGCGTTAGCCATGAGCAGTTCTTC. This codes for CASSVSHEQFF.

The rearrangement uses TRBV4-3 and TRBJ1-1; possibly TRBD1 for D (5 bases). Trimming shortened V by 0 bases and J by 1 base, and 12 bases separated the two germline ends. Germline lookup yields CDR1 LGHNA and CDR2 YSLEER. The CDR3 loop spans 16 amino acids. This CDR3 reads CASSQDWGPGNTEAFF. DNA of the CDR3: TGCGCCAGCAGCCAAGATTGGGGCCCCGGGAACACTGAAGCTTTCTTT.

This clonotype was observed many times. The chain recombines TRBV9 with TRBJ1-3; possible D gene TRBD1, 6 bases. V dropped 3 bases and J dropped 0 bases, with 13 bases sitting between them. The length of the CDR3 is 16 residues. Germline CDR1 SGDLS, CDR2 YYNGEE. CDR3 coding DNA: TGTGCCAGCAGCGAAACCCGGGACACCTCTGGAAACACCATATATTTT. It codes for CASSETRDTSGNTIYF.

This clonotype was detected only a few times. This chain uses TRBV7-9 with TRBJ2-2; 7 bases line up with TRBD2. Unmatched junction bases numbered 6, after V lost 10 bases and J lost 4 bases. There are 13 residues in the CDR3. Germline V CDR1 and CDR2: SEHNR, FQNEAQ (reference sequence). The CDR3 coding sequence is TGTGCCACAGCGGGACTAAGCACCGGGGAGCTGTTTTTT. As protein: CATAGLSTGELFF. Drawing the rest from reference TRBV7-9 and TRBJ2-2, the complete variable domain is DTGVSQNPRHKITKRGQNVTFRCDPISEHNRLYWYRQTLGQGPEFLTYFQNEAQLEKSRLLSDRFSAERPKGSFSTLEIQRTEQGDSAMYLCATAGLSTGELFFGEGSRLTVL.

The V and J genes are TRBV5-4 and TRBJ1-2; 8 bases map to TRBD1. The CDR3 is 15 amino acids. Losses at the gene ends were 4 bases for V and 4 bases for J; bases not matched to a gene: 9. The V gene's germline CDR1 is SGHNT and CDR2 YYREEE (reference sequence). The CDR3 bases are TGTGCCAGCAGCGAAAGGACAGGGACCTTCTATGGCTACACCTTC. Translated: CASSERTGTFYGYTF.

In this sample, this clonotype turned up many times. V is TRBV19 and J is TRBJ1-5, with a weak D call TRBD1 (6 bases). The V gene's germline CDR1 is LNHDA and CDR2 SQIVND (reference sequence). Deletions cut 4 bases from V and 7 bases from J, with 20 bases between. This CDR3 has 16 residues. The chain's CDR3 is CASSTEMDSSGQPQHF. The CDR3 coding sequence is TGTGCCAGTAGTACCGAAATGGACAGCTCAGGGCAGCCCCAGCATTTT.

The chain carries TRBV7-9 and TRBJ1-1, with TRBD1 matching 10 bases. This CDR3 spans 15 amino acids. From germline, CDR1 is SEHNR and CDR2 FQNEAQ (reference sequence). J gave up 4 bases and V 0 bases, and 2 bases lay outside the gene matches. The CDR3 DNA is TGTGCCAGCAGCTTAGCGGGACAGGGGAGCACTGAAGCTTTCTTT. It is translated as CASSLAGQGSTEAFF.

This clonotype was detected ten times or more. The CDR3 protein is CASSRRGLDTQYF. CDR3 bases: TGTGCCAGCAGCCGTCGGGGCCTAGATACGCAGTATTTT. This chain connects TRBV7-3 to TRBJ2-3, with D possibly being TRBD1 or TRBD2 (5 bases each). Germline values: CDR1 SGHTA, CDR2 FQGTGA. V gave up 5 bases and J gave up 5 bases, with 11 bases separating them. The CDR3 sequence is 13 residues long.

This chain uses TRBV19 with TRBJ2-1, with 16 bases lining up with TRBD2. This CDR3 contains 16 residues. Trimming at V came to 3 bases and at J to 8 bases, leaving 4 bases not matched to a gene. Germline-derived CDR1 and CDR2 are LNHDA and SQIVND (reference sequence). The CDR3 reads CASSMGTSGGADEQFF. The CDR3 coding sequence is TGTGCCAGTAGTATGGGGACTAGCGGGGGGGCGGATGAGCAGTTCTTC. Filled out from reference TRBV19 and TRBJ2-1, the complete variable domain reads DGGITQSPKYLFRKEGQNVTLSCEQNLNHDAMYWYRQDPGQGLRLIYYSQIVNDFQKGDIAEGYSVSREKKESFPLTVTSAQKNPTAFYLCASSMGTSGGADEQFFGPGTRLTVL.

This clonotype occurred a few times. The rearrangement joins TRBV2 to TRBJ2-2, with 8 bases matching TRBD2. With 6 bases clipped from V and 13 bases from J, the junction kept 4 bases outside the gene matches. The germline V gene has CDR1 SNHLY and CDR2 FYNNEI. The CDR3 loop spans 11 amino acids. For the CDR3, the DNA is TGTGCCAGCAGCGGGGGACTAGGGCTGTTTTTT. Translation gives CASSGGLGLFF.